Sequencing of this TCR beta chain was carried out in a study of T cells in Graves' hyperthyroidism and ophthalmopathy. Study-wide results and limits: Blood held most thyroid clonotypes expanded above 0.001 frequency.

It was RNA transcripts that yielded the amplified TCR beta CDR3 regions. A set of HTBI primers served as the primers for a first-round RT-PCR of the TCR CDR3. TCRdb itself ran the multiplex PCR reads through MiXCR, one entry per CDR3 protein. The data show 350,000 to 400,000 distinct CDR3 sequences, about a fifth seen once. Trimming took 6 bases from V and 4 from J, leaving 12 bases between them. This CDR3 has 13 amino acids. Notes on this clonotype: Its matching antigen is unknown.

This sequence joins TRBV12-3 or TRBV12-4 and TRBJ1-2; D might be TRBD1 (5 bases). This sequence was found in a woman aged 18-30 years with Graves' hyperthyroidism. Sequenced: blood. The CDR3 bases are TGTGCCAGCAGCACTAGAAGGGGCTATGGCTACACCTTC. It is translated as CASSTRRGYGYTF.